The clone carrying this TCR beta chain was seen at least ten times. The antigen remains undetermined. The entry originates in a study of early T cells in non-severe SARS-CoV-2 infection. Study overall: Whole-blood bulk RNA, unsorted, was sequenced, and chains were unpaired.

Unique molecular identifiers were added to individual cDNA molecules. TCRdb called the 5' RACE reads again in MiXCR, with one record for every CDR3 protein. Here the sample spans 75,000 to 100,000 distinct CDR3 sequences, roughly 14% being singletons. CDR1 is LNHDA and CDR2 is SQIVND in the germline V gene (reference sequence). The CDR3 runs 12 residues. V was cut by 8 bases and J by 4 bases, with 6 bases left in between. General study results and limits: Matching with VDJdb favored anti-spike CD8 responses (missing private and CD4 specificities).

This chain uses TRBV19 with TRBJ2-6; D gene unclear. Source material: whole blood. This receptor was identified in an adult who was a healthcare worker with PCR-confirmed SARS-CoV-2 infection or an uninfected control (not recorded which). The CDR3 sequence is CASSSGANVLTF. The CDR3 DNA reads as TGTGCCAGTTCGTCCGGGGCCAACGTCCTGACTTTC.